This T cell receptor beta chain was observed in a study of T-cell reconstitution after alpha-beta-depleted transplantation in children. Notes on the study in general: Where alpha-beta T cells came from about two months after transplant was reportedly several hundred expanded graft clones.

The table lists this clonotype with many counts. What it binds is not known. The CDR3 is made up of 14 amino acids. Deletions cut 4 bases from V and 1 base from J, with 10 bases between. The V gene's germline CDR1 is KGHSY and CDR2 FQNENV. The library targeted TCRbeta and was prepared with unique molecular identifiers. One entry per CDR3 protein results from TCRdb running MiXCR on the PCR reads. The sample lists 180,000 or so distinct CDR3 sequences, roughly 6.5% occurring once. The sequencing used PBMCs, collected before TCRalphabeta/CD19-depleted stem cell transplant. The chain recombines TRBV16 with TRBJ1-2, with unresolved D. The origin of this receptor is a girl under two years old with combined immunodeficiency, due to receive a stem cell transplant. CDR3 sequence: CASSLSSFNYGYTF. The CDR3, as DNA: TGTGCCAGCAGCCTCAGCTCGTTTAACTATGGCTACACCTTC.